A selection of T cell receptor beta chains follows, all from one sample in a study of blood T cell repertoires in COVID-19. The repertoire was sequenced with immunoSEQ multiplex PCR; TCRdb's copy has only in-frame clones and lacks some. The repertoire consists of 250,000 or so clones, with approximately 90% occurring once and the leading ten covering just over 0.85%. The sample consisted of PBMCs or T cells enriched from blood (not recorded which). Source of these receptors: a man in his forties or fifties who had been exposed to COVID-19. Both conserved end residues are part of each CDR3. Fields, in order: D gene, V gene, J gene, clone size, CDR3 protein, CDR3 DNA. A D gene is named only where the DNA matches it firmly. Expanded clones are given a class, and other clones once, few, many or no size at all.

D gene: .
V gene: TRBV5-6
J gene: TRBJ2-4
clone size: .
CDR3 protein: CASSIGGLRNIQYF
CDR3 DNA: TGTGCCAGCAGTATCGGGGGTTTGAGAAACATTCAGTACTTC

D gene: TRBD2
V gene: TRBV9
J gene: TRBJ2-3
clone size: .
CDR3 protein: CASSVELAGGTDTQYF
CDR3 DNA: TGTGCCAGCAGCGTAGAACTAGCGGGAGGCACAGATACGCAGTATTTT

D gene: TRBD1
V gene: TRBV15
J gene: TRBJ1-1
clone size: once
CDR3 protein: CATSRDQGARAEAFF
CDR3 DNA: TGTGCCACCAGCAGAGATCAGGGGGCCCGGGCTGAAGCTTTCTTT

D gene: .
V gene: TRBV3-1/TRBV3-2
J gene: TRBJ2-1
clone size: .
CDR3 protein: CASSQGLIGGVEQFF
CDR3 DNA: TGTGCCAGCAGCCAAGGGCTTATTGGCGGGGTTGAGCAGTTCTTC

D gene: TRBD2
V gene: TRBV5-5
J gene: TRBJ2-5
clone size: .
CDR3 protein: CASSSGLAGETQYF
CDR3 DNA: TGTGCCAGCAGCTCTGGACTAGCGGGGGAGACCCAGTACTTC

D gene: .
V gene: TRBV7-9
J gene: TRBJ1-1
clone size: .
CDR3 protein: CASNQPTGTEAFF
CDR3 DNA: TGTGCCAGCAACCAACCAACTGGCACTGAAGCTTTCTTT

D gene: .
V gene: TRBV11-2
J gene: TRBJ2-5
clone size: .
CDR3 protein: CASSPTFRGWYETQYF
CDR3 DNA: TGTGCCAGCAGCCCCACGTTTAGGGGATGGTATGAGACCCAGTACTTC

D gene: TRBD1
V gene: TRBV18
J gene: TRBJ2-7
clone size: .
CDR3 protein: CASSQGAQTYEQYF
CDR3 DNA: TGTGCCAGCTCACAGGGGGCGCAGACCTACGAGCAGTACTTC

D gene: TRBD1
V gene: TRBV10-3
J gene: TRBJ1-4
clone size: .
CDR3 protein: CATLGQGEGKLFF
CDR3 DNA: TGTGCCACGTTGGGACAGGGAGAAGGAAAACTGTTTTTT

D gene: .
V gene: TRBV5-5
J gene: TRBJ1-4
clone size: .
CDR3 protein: CASSLAWGANEKLFF
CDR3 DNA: TGTGCCAGCAGCTTGGCTTGGGGGGCTAATGAAAAACTGTTTTTT

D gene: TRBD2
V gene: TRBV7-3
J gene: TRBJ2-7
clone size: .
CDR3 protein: CASSLTRGEIYEQYF
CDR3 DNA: TGTGCCAGCAGCTTAACGCGGGGGGAAATCTACGAGCAGTACTTC

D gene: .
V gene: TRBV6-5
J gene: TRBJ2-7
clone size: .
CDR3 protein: CASSSRGDVFLYEQYF
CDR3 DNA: TGTGCCAGCAGTTCCCGCGGGGACGTATTTCTCTACGAGCAGTACTTC

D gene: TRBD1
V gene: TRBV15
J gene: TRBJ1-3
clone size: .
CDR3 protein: CATSTGTGGGHTIYF
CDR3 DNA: TGTGCCACCAGCACCGGGACAGGGGGCGGGCACACCATATATTTT

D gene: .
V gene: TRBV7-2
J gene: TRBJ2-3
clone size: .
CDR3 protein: CASSRADTQYF
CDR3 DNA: TGTGCCAGCAGCAGAGCCGATACGCAGTATTTT

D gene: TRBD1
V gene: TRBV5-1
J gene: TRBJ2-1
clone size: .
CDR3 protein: CASSFGTGGYNEQFF
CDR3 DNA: TGCGCCAGCAGCTTTGGGACAGGCGGGTACAATGAGCAGTTCTTC

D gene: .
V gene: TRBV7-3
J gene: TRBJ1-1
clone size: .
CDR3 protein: CASSEQGGTEAFF
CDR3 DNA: TGTGCCAGCAGCGAACAGGGAGGGACTGAAGCTTTCTTT

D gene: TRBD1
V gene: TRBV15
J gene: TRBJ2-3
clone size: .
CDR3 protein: CATSGTPGQGLTDTQYF
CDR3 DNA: TGTGCCACCAGCGGTACTCCCGGACAGGGGTTGACAGATACGCAGTATTTT

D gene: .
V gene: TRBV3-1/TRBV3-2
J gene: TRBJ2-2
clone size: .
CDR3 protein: CASSSRWGGSGELFF
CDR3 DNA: TGTGCCAGCAGTTCAAGATGGGGCGGCTCTGGGGAGCTGTTTTTT

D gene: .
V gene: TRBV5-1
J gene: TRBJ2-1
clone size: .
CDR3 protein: CASSLVGRGYNEQFF
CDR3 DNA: TGCGCCAGCAGCTTGGTTGGGCGGGGTTACAATGAGCAGTTCTTC

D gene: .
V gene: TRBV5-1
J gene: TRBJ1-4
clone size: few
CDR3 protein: CASSLMEEKLFF
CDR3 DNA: TGCGCCAGCAGCTTGATGGAGGAAAAACTGTTTTTT

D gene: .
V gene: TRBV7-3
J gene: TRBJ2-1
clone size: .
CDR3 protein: CASSTTPYNEQFF
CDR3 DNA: TGTGCCAGCAGCACGACTCCCTACAATGAGCAGTTCTTC

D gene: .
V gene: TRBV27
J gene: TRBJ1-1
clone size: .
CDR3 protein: CASSLYPFRGWATEAFF
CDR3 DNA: TGTGCCAGCAGTTTATATCCCTTCAGGGGATGGGCCACTGAAGCTTTCTTT

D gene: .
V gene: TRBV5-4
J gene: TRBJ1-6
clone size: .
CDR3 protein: CASSFPGYNSPLHF
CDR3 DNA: TGTGCCAGCAGCTTCCCAGGGTATAATTCACCCCTCCACTTT

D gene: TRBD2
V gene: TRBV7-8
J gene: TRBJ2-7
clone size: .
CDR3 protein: CASSLYTSASYEQYF
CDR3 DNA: TGTGCCAGCAGCTTATACACTAGCGCGTCCTACGAGCAGTACTTC

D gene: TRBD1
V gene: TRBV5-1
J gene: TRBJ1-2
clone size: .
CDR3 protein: CASAGQGAANYGYTF
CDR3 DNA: TGCGCCAGCGCCGGACAGGGGGCGGCTAACTATGGCTACACCTTC

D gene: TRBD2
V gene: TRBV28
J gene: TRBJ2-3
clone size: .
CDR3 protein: CASSLSSGRALDTQYF
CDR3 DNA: TGTGCCAGCAGTTTATCCAGCGGGAGGGCCCTAGATACGCAGTATTTT

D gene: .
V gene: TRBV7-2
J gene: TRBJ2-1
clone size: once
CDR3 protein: CASSLYTGGIDEQFF
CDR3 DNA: TGTGCCAGCAGCTTATATACGGGGGGCATCGATGAGCAGTTCTTC

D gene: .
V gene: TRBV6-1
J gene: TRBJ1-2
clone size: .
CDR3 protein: CASSHTDLAYGYTF
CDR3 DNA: TGTGCCAGCAGTCACACAGACCTCGCCTATGGCTACACCTTC

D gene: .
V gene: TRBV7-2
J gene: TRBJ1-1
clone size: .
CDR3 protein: CASSPRRRTLNTEAFF
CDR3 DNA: TGTGCCAGCAGCCCCCGTCGGAGAACGTTAAACACTGAAGCTTTCTTT

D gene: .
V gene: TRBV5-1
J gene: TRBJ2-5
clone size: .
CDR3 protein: CASSSGQPKETQYF
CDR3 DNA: TGCGCCAGCAGCTCCGGACAGCCTAAAGAGACCCAGTACTTC

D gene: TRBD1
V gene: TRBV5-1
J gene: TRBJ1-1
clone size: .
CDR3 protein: CASSLGTRGLMNTEAFF
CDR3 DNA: TGCGCCAGCAGCTTGGGTACCAGGGGGTTGATGAACACTGAAGCTTTCTTT

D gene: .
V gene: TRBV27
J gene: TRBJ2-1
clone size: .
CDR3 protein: CASNSLGRGHYNEQFF
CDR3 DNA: TGTGCCAGCAACTCCTTAGGAAGGGGTCACTACAATGAGCAGTTCTTC

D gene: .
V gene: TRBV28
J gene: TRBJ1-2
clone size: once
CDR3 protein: CASSFRGGDGYTF
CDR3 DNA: TGTGCCAGCAGTTTTCGGGGCGGGGATGGCTACACCTTC

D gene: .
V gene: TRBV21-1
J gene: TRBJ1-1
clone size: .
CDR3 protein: CASNPAQDRRNTEAFF
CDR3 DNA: TGTGCCAGCAACCCCGCCCAGGACAGGAGAAACACTGAAGCTTTCTTT

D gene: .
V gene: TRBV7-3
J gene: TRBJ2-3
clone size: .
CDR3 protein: CASSFSPETDTQYF
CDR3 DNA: TGTGCCAGCAGCTTCTCCCCGGAGACAGATACGCAGTATTTT

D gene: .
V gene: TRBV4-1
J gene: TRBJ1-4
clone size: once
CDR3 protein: CASSHIEKLFF
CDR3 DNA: TGCGCCAGCAGCCACATCGAAAAACTGTTTTTT

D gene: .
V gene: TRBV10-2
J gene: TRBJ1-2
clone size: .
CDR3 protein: CASSELRQRNTYGYTF
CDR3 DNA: TGCGCCAGCAGTGAACTTAGGCAGCGAAATACCTATGGCTACACCTTC

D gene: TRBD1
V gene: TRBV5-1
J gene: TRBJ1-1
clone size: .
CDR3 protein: CASSPGQGSTGGTEAFF
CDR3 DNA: TGCGCCAGCAGCCCGGGACAGGGTAGTACAGGGGGCACTGAAGCTTTCTTT

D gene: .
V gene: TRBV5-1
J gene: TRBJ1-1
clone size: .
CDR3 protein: CASSLGGLEAFF
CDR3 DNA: TGCGCCAGCAGCTTGGGGGGCCTGGAAGCTTTCTTT

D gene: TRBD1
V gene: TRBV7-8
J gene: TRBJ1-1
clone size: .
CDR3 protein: CASSTPRTGNTEAFF
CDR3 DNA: TGTGCCAGCAGCACCCCAAGGACAGGGAACACTGAAGCTTTCTTT

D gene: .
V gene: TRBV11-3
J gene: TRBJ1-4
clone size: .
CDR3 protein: CASSSYPSEPEKLFF
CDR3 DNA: TGTGCCAGCAGCTCTTACCCCTCGGAGCCTGAAAAACTGTTTTTT

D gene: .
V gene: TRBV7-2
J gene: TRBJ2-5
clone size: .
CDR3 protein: CASSSTGRSAKETQYF
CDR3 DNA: TGTGCCAGCAGCTCGACAGGAAGATCCGCCAAAGAGACCCAGTACTTC

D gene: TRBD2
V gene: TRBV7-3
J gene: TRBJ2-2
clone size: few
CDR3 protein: CASSLNPRSGRNTGELFF
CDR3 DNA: TGTGCCAGCAGCTTAAACCCAAGAAGCGGGAGGAACACCGGGGAGCTGTTTTTT

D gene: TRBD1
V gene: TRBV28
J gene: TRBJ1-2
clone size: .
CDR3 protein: CASSSGQGVNPNYGYTF
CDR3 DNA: TGTGCCAGCAGTTCCGGACAGGGTGTCAACCCTAACTATGGCTACACCTTC

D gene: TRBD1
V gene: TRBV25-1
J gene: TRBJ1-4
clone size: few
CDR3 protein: CASSSDRGNEKLFF
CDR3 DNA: TGTGCCAGCAGTTCGGACAGGGGCAATGAAAAACTGTTTTTT

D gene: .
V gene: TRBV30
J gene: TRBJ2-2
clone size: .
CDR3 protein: CAWSVFSGFNTGELFF
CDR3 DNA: TGTGCCTGGAGTGTATTTTCGGGTTTCAACACCGGGGAGCTGTTTTTT

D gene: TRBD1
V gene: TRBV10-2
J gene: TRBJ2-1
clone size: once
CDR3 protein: CASSAQGASNEQFF
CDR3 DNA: TGCGCCAGCAGTGCGCAGGGGGCTAGTAATGAGCAGTTCTTC

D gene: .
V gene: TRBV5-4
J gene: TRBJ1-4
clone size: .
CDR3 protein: CASSLEPTNEKLFF
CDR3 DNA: TGTGCCAGCAGCTTGGAGCCAACTAATGAAAAACTGTTTTTT